The 29 T cell receptor beta chains below all came from one sample that was sequenced in a study of shared clonotypes between healthy human individuals. Profiling relied on immunoSEQ multiplex PCR, and the TCRdb table lists in-frame clones only, not all of them. This table holds about 2 million clones, around 96% found once. Naive CD8 isolation took CD45RO-negative cells positively selected for CCR7 and excluded terminally differentiated effector memory CD45RA+ cells. Sequenced: naive CD8+ T cells sorted from blood. The source is a man aged 18 to 29 in good health.

V gene TRBV29-1 combines with J gene TRBJ1-2; D gene ambiguous. V was cut by 2 bases and J by 4 bases, with 11 bases left in between. CDR1 SQVTM and CDR2 ANQGSEA come from the germline V gene. The CDR3 loop spans 13 amino acids. The CDR3 sequence: CSVESRDIYGYTF. CDR3 bases: TGCAGCGTTGAAAGCCGGGATATCTATGGCTACACCTTC.

This clone was picked up a small number of times. Within the sample, other DNA sequences also encode this same CDR3. The chain uses TRBV6-5 and TRBJ1-1; D not certain. This CDR3 has 14 amino acids. V lost 0 bases to trimming and J lost 2 bases, with 7 bases between them. CDR1 MNHEY and CDR2 SVGAGI come from the germline V gene. The CDR3 nucleotides read TGTGCCAGCAGTTACTCGGCAGGAAACACTGAAGCTTTCTTT. Amino acid sequence: CASSYSAGNTEAFF.

As regards this clone: Distinct nucleotide sequences in the sample also encode this CDR3. The chain carries TRBV5-6 and TRBJ1-5; 7 nucleotides match TRBD1. Germline assignment: CDR1 SGHDT and CDR2 YYEEEE. The V gene end was trimmed by 1 base and the J gene end by 5 bases; junction bases not matched to a gene: 0. The CDR3 runs 13 residues. The CDR3 DNA reads as TGTGCCAGCAGCTTGACAGGGGATCAGCCCCAGCATTTT. Its protein product is CASSLTGDQPQHF.

This clone was seen more than once but under ten times. The V call is TRBV4-2, the J call TRBJ2-7; D might be TRBD1 or TRBD2, each matching 5 bases. Germline-derived CDR1 and CDR2 are LGHNA and YNFKEQ. The germline V and J ends were trimmed by 4 bases and 0 bases, with 10 bases remaining between them. This CDR3 has 14 residues. The CDR3 nucleotides are TGTGCCAGCAGCCTGGGGACGGTCTCCTACGAGCAGTACTTC. It is translated as CASSLGTVSYEQYF.

V is TRBV12-2 and J is TRBJ1-5; the DNA was not compared with TRBD1, the D call given in the table. TRBV12-2 is tagged as a pseudogene. The CDR3 runs 16 residues. The DNA of the CDR3 is TGTGCAAGTCGCTATCGACAAAAGGATAGCAATCAGCCCCAGCATTTT. Protein product: CASRYRQKDSNQPQHF.

The rearrangement links TRBV7-2 to TRBJ2-2; 14 positions agree with TRBD2. Germline trimming cut 7 bases from V and 6 bases from J; bases unmatched to any gene: 10. This CDR3 comprises 17 residues. Germline V gene lookup returns CDR1 SGHTA and CDR2 FQGNSA. In DNA form, the CDR3 reads TGTGCCAGCACCCCGGGACTAGCGGGAGTAAGGGCCGGGGAGCTGTTTTTT. Its protein is CASTPGLAGVRAGELFF.

This clone was detected once. This sequence joins TRBV4-1 and TRBJ2-7; D is uncertain. The CDR3 runs to 14 residues. Germline CDR1 and CDR2: MGHRA and YSYEKL. With 0 bases removed from V and 1 base from J, the gap between germline ends came to 7 bases. This chain's CDR3 is CASSQDPTSYEQYF. The CDR3 DNA is TGCGCCAGCAGCCAAGACCCCACTTCCTACGAGCAGTACTTC.

The table lists this clone with a count of one. The rearrangement links TRBV9 to TRBJ2-1; 8 positions agree with TRBD1. In germline, CDR1 is SGDLS, CDR2 YYNGEE. The CDR3 is 18 amino acids. Germline trimming cut 4 bases from V and 0 bases from J; bases unmatched to any gene: 12. The CDR3 coding sequence is TGTGCCAGCAGCCCGACAGGGGTTGGGGAAAGCTCCTACAATGAGCAGTTCTTC. Translation gives CASSPTGVGESSYNEQFF.

The V call is TRBV4-1, the J call TRBJ2-3; 7 nucleotides line up with TRBD1. J gave up 4 bases and V 0 bases, and 10 bases lay outside the gene matches. Germline V gene sequence: CDR1 MGHRA, CDR2 YSYEKL. The CDR3 totals 17 residues. CDR3 bases: TGCGCCAGCAGCCAAGATTATACAGGGGCCGAGGCAGATACGCAGTATTTT. Translating gives CASSQDYTGAEADTQYF.

The rearrangement joins TRBV6-5 to TRBJ1-2; D gene ambiguous. V was clipped by 5 bases and J by 1 base, with 11 bases between them. The CDR3 length is 14 residues. CDR1 is MNHEY, CDR2 SVGAGI, per germline. The CDR3 here is CASSGLGYNYGYTF. CDR3 sequence (DNA): TGTGCCAGCAGTGGTCTGGGGTATAACTATGGCTACACCTTC.

This clone is a singleton in its sample. The genes are TRBV19 and TRBJ1-1; D possibly corresponds to TRBD1 (5 bases). The CDR3 is made up of 15 amino acids. Looked up from germline, CDR1 is LNHDA and CDR2 is SQIVND (reference sequence). V lost 3 bases, J lost 4 bases, and 15 bases lay in between. In nucleotides, the CDR3 is TGTGCCAGTAGTATTTACACTACGGGGGGCACTGAAGCTTTCTTT. This encodes CASSIYTTGGTEAFF.

The genes are TRBV13 and TRBJ1-1, with a possible D match to TRBD1 (6 bases). The V and J ends lost 5 bases and 2 bases respectively, with 18 bases between them. Germline-derived CDR1 and CDR2 are PRHDT and FYEKMQ (reference sequence). The CDR3 has 16 residues. The CDR3 reads CASSPSGTTANTEAFF. CDR3 coding DNA: TGTGCCAGCAGCCCTAGCGGGACAACGGCCAACACTGAAGCTTTCTTT. The full variable domain, completed using reference TRBV13 and TRBJ1-1, is AAGVIQSPRHLIKEKRETATLKCYPIPRHDTVYWYQQGPGQDPQFLISFYEKMQSDKGSIPDRFSAQQFSDYHSELNMSSLELGDSALYFCASSPSGTTANTEAFFGQGTRLTVV.

The gene calls are TRBV6-1 and TRBJ2-1, with 9 bases identical to TRBD2. Trimming took 7 bases from V and 7 from J; bases not matched to a gene: 8. Germline V gene lookup returns CDR1 MNHNS and CDR2 SASEGT. The CDR3 covers 14 residues. The chain's CDR3 is CASTLAGSGNEQFF. The CDR3 DNA is TGTGCCAGCACCCTAGCGGGGTCTGGTAATGAGCAGTTCTTC.

J is TRBJ1-4 and V is TRBV6-5; possibly TRBD1 for D (6 bases). The germline V and J ends were trimmed by 6 bases and 4 bases, with 12 bases remaining between them. Germline V lookup: CDR1 MNHEY, CDR2 SVGAGI. This CDR3 has 14 residues. CDR3 region: CASRSGQYNEKLFF. CDR3 DNA: TGTGCCAGCAGAAGCGGACAGTATAATGAAAAACTGTTTTTT.

The chain uses TRBV9 and TRBJ1-2; the D is unclear. The V end lost 4 bases, the J end lost 2 bases, and 9 bases lay between the germline ends. Germline loops: CDR1 SGDLS, CDR2 YYNGEE. The CDR3 has 13 amino acids. CDR3 residues: CASSHPINYGYTF. The CDR3 nucleotides read TGTGCCAGCAGCCATCCGATAAACTATGGCTACACCTTC.

The CDR3 nucleotides read TGTGCCAGCAGTAAGGAGTGGGTGGGGACAGATACGCAGTATTTT. This gives the protein CASSKEWVGTDTQYF. The J gene is TRBJ2-3, the V gene TRBV9; D gene ambiguous. Germline loops: CDR1 SGDLS, CDR2 YYNGEE. Trimming took 5 bases from V and 3 from J, leaving 16 bases between them. This CDR3 has 15 amino acids. Drawing the rest from reference TRBV9 and TRBJ2-3, the complete variable domain is DSGVTQTPKHLITATGQRVTLRCSPRSGDLSVYWYQQSLDQGLQFLIQYYNGEERAKGNILERFSAQQFPDLHSELNLSSLELGDSALYFCASSKEWVGTDTQYFGPGTRLTVL.

This rearrangement joins TRBV12-5 to TRBJ1-5; D uncertain. Per germline, CDR1 LGHNT and CDR2 FRNRAP. V shed 5 bases and J shed 7 bases, with 12 bases lying between them. The length of the CDR3 is 13 residues. The CDR3 loop is CASGTQPVQPQHF. CDR3 nucleotide sequence: TGTGCTAGTGGTACTCAACCCGTACAGCCCCAGCATTTT.

The rearrangement links TRBV6-5 to TRBJ2-1; a weak D match, TRBD2 (5 bases). Germline V gene sequence: CDR1 MNHEY, CDR2 SVGAGI. CDR3 length equals 15 residues. V was cut by 7 bases and J by 2 bases, with 15 bases left in between. The CDR3 nucleotides are TGTGCCAGCACAACCGGGATTCAACCCTACAATGAGCAGTTCTTC. Translation: CASTTGIQPYNEQFF.

Only one count was recorded for this clone. Other DNA sequences of this sample code for an identical CDR3. The V call is TRBV29-1, the J call TRBJ2-7; TRBD1 aligns across 10 bases. This CDR3 has 13 residues. J was trimmed by 0 bases and V by 7 bases; bases with no gene match: 3. Germline V gene sequence: CDR1 SQVTM, CDR2 ANQGSEA. The CDR3 protein is CSAGTGDSYEQYF. The CDR3 DNA reads as TGCAGCGCCGGGACAGGGGACTCCTACGAGCAGTACTTC.

CDR3 residues: CASSNAERNSPLHF. DNA for the CDR3: TGTGCCAGCAGCAACGCAGAGAGAAATTCACCCCTCCACTTT. The chain joins TRBV21-1 to TRBJ1-6. TRBV21-1 is a recognized pseudogene. The CDR3 is made up of 14 amino acids.

The V and J genes are TRBV28 and TRBJ1-4; 12 nucleotides align to TRBD1. This CDR3 contains 19 residues. V trimming: 2 bases; J trimming: 3 bases; junction bases outside the gene matches: 10. Germline V gene sequence: CDR1 MDHEN, CDR2 SYDVKM. The CDR3 sequence is CASSLRKGDRGQSNEKLFF. The CDR3 DNA reads TGTGCCAGCAGTTTACGTAAAGGGGACAGGGGGCAATCTAATGAAAAACTGTTTTTT. Full variable domain (rest looked up from reference TRBV28 and TRBJ1-4): DVKVTQSSRYLVKRTGEKVFLECVQDMDHENMFWYRQDPGLGLRLIYFSYDVKMKEKGDIPEGYSVSREKKERFSLILESASTNQTSMYLCASSLRKGDRGQSNEKLFFGSGTQLSVL.

The chain recombines TRBV2 with TRBJ2-7; D is perhaps TRBD2 (5 bases). With 2 bases removed from V and 1 base from J, the gap between germline ends came to 9 bases. Germline CDR1 and CDR2: SNHLY and FYNNEI. The CDR3 runs 14 residues. CDR3 coding DNA: TGTGCCAGCAGTGAAAGGGAGCGGTCCTACGAGCAGTACTTC. Amino acids: CASSERERSYEQYF.

This clone occurred once. The V call is TRBV27, the J call TRBJ2-7; D gene uncertain. V lost 0 bases and J lost 3, with 9 bases in between. Per the germline V gene, CDR1 is MNHEY and CDR2 is SMNVEV (reference sequence). This CDR3 is built from 14 residues. The DNA of the CDR3 is TGTGCCAGCAGTTTATCCGGTGTTCACTACGAGCAGTACTTC. Translation: CASSLSGVHYEQYF.

The V gene is TRBV28, the J gene TRBJ1-2; D is ambiguous. Germline loops: CDR1 MDHEN, CDR2 SYDVKM. The CDR3 extends over 15 amino acids. V was shortened by 1 base and J by 4 bases, with 13 bases between the two germline ends. As DNA, the CDR3 is TGTGCCAGCAGTTTATTTCAGGAATACGGCTATGGCTACACCTTC. Translating it yields CASSLFQEYGYGYTF.

The chain employs TRBV27 and TRBJ2-7, with TRBD2 as a possible D gene (5 bases). The CDR3 consists of 13 residues. The germline CDR1 and CDR2 sequences are MNHEY and SMNVEV (reference sequence). Trimming pared 4 bases from V and 2 bases from J, leaving 9 bases between. The CDR3 DNA follows: TGTGCCAGCAGTTACGGGATTACCTACGAGCAGTACTTC. It translates to CASSYGITYEQYF.

This rearrangement joins TRBV7-9 to TRBJ1-2, with unresolved D. This CDR3 spans 13 amino acids. Trimming removed 1 base at V and 7 bases at J, with 10 bases between. In germline, CDR1 is SEHNR, CDR2 FQNEAQ (reference sequence). CDR3 sequence (DNA): TGTGCCAGCAGCTTAGAGCGTCCGGGTGGCTACACCTTC. Its protein is CASSLERPGGYTF.

V gene TRBV4-3 combines with J gene TRBJ1-4; TRBD1 might be the D (5 bases). CDR3 size: 16 residues. The germline CDR1 and CDR2 sequences are LGHNA and YSLEER. V lost 3 bases, J lost 8 bases, and 19 bases lay in between. The CDR3 bases are TGCGCCAGCAGCCACCTGCTCTGGGGGAATAACGAAAAACTGTTTTTT. It codes for CASSHLLWGNNEKLFF.

This clone was picked up a small number of times. J is TRBJ2-2 and V is TRBV7-9, with 7 positions matching TRBD1. V was clipped by 8 bases and J by 3 bases; unmatched bases: 6. The CDR3 is 14 residues long. The V gene's germline CDR1 is SEHNR and CDR2 FQNEAQ (reference sequence). CDR3 coding DNA: TGTGCCAGCGGGGGACAGACCTACACCGGGGAGCTGTTTTTT. It yields the protein CASGGQTYTGELFF.

The chain has TRBV30 and TRBJ2-7; 8 bases match TRBD1. V was clipped by 3 bases and J by 0 bases; unmatched bases: 7. The CDR3 consists of 15 residues. Germline CDR1 reads GTSNPN; CDR2 reads SVGIG (reference sequence). The CDR3 loop is CAWRGWTGSSYEQYF. The CDR3 DNA reads as TGTGCCTGGAGGGGGTGGACAGGGAGCTCCTACGAGCAGTACTTC.